Presented here are 5 T cell receptor beta chains from one specimen sequenced in a study of cytomegalovirus exposure and HLA in healthy donors. Researchers ran the PCR with 60 Vbeta and 13 Jbeta primers. Profiling relied on immunoSEQ multiplex PCR, and the TCRdb table lists in-frame clones only, not all of them. The sample lists roughly 200,000 clones, approximately 86% occurring once. The sequenced sample was PBMCs. The receptor set was obtained from a woman between 25 and 40 years old in good health and CMV-seronegative.

Written as DNA, the CDR3 is TGTGCCAGCAGTGAACGGCGGCGTCAGGGGGACAATCAGCCCCAGCATTTT. Its protein is CASSERRRQGDNQPQHF. V and J are TRBV6-1 and TRBJ1-5, with 7 bases aligning to TRBD1. Germline CDR1 reads MNHNS; CDR2 reads SASEGT. The CDR3 is made up of 17 amino acids. V lost 2 bases, J lost 3 bases, and 10 bases stayed unmatched.

The V call is TRBV15, the J call TRBJ1-2, with 8 nucleotides matching TRBD1. Trimming at V came to 3 bases and at J to 5 bases, leaving 14 bases not matched to a gene. The CDR3 totals 17 residues. Germline CDR1 and CDR2: LNHNV and YYDKDF (reference sequence). CDR3: CATSRNPGTGNDYGYTF. The CDR3 DNA is TGTGCCACCAGCAGGAACCCCGGGACAGGAAACGATTATGGCTACACCTTC.

The rearrangement uses TRBV20-1 and TRBJ2-7; no definite D call. The CDR3 length is 11 residues. V lost 2 bases, J lost 3 bases, and 5 bases lay in between. Germline V CDR1 and CDR2: DFQATT, SNEGSKA (reference sequence). The CDR3 sequence: CSARRVYEQYF. In DNA, the CDR3 is TGCAGTGCTAGACGCGTCTACGAGCAGTACTTC.

As regards this clone: Other nucleotide sequences in the sample specify the same CDR3. The J gene is TRBJ2-1, the V gene TRBV15; 8 bases map to TRBD2. V lost 3 bases to trimming and J lost 2 bases; unmatched junction nucleotides: 0. The CDR3 has 14 residues. CDR1 and CDR2 (germline): LNHNV, YYDKDF (reference sequence). The CDR3 DNA reads TGTGCCACCAGCAGGGGACTAGCCTACAATGAGCAGTTCTTC. As protein: CATSRGLAYNEQFF.

The CDR3 sequence is CASSQPGQALYEQYF. In nucleotides, the CDR3 is TGTGCCAGCAGCCAGCCGGGACAGGCACTATACGAGCAGTACTTC. The chain recombines TRBV28 with TRBJ2-7, with 8 bases lining up with TRBD1. The CDR3 has 15 residues. Germline V gives CDR1 MDHEN, CDR2 SYDVKM. V shed 6 bases and J 4 bases; nucleotides not matched to a gene: 11. Full variable domain (remainder filled in from reference TRBV28 and TRBJ2-7): DVKVTQSSRYLVKRTGEKVFLECVQDMDHENMFWYRQDPGLGLRLIYFSYDVKMKEKGDIPEGYSVSREKKERFSLILESASTNQTSMYLCASSQPGQALYEQYFGPGTRLTVT.